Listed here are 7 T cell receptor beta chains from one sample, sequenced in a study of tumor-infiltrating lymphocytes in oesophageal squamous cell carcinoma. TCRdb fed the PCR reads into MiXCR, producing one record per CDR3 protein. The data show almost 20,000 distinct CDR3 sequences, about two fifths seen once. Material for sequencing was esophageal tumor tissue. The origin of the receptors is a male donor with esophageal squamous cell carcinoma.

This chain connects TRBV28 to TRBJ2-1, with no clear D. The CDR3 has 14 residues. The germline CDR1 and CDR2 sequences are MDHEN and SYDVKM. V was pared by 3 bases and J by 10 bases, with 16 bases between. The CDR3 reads CASSFNSVTYEQFF. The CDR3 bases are TGTGCCAGCAGTTTTAACAGCGTAACCTACGAGCAGTTCTTC.

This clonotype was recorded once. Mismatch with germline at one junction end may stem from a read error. CDR3 in amino acids: CASSWRGYGYTFRF. The CDR3 DNA sequence: TGTGCCAGCTCGTGGAGGGGATATGGCTACACCTTCCGGTTC. The V and J genes are TRBV28 and TRBJ2-4; TRBD2 might be the D (6 bases). CDR1 is MDHEN, CDR2 SYDVKM, per germline. This CDR3 is 14 amino acids long.

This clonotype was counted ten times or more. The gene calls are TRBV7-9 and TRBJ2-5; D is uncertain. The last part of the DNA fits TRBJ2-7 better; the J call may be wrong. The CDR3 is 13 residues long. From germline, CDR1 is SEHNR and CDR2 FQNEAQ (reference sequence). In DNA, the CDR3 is TGTGCCAGCAGCGCAGACTCCAGGCACGAGCAGTACTTC. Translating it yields CASSADSRHEQYF.

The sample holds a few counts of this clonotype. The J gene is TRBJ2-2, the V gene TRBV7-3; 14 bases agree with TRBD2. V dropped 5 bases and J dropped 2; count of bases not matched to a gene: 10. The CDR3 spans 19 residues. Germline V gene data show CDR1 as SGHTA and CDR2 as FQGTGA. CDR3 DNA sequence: TGTGCCAGCAGCGCGGGACTAGCGGGGGATATTCCTAACACCGGGGAGCTGTTTTTT. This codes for CASSAGLAGDIPNTGELFF.

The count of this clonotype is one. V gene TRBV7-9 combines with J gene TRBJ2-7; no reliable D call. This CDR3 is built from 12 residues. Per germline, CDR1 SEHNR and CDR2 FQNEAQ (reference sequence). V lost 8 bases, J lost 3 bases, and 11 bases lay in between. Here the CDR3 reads CASSPANYEQYF. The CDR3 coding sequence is TGTGCCAGCTCACCGGCGAACTACGAGCAGTACTTC.

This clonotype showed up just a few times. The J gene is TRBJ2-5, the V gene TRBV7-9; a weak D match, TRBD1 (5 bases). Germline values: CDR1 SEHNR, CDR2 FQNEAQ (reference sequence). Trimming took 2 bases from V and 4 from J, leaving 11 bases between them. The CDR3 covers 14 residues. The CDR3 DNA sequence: TGTGCCAGCAGCTTAACTGAAAGGGGAGAGACCCAGTACTTC. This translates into CASSLTERGETQYF.

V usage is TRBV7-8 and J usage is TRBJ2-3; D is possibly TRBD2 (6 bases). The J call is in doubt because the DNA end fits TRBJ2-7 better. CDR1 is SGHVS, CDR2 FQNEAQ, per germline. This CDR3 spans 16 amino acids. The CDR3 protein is CASSLAGGGSSYEQYF. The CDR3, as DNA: TGTGCCAGCAGCTTAGCGGGAGGCGGTAGCTCCTACGAGCAGTACTTC.